The clone carrying this TCR beta chain showed up just once. The antigen is not known. This entry is derived from a study of identifying expanded T cells in peripheral blood. Study-level results: Variance in clone template counts between approximately two-week samples significantly increased with total template count across all healthy donors.

During the collection period, no donor immune events like infections were recorded. Clones were read by immunoSEQ multiplex PCR, and TCRdb kept only the in-frame ones, dropping some. The table includes approximately 100,000 clones, 88% detected once. This TCR was sampled from a person between 18 and 75 years old in good health. The sequenced material came from blood.

The CDR3 loop reads CASIRDSLTDTQYF. The CDR3 bases are TGTGCCAGCATTAGGGACAGTCTCACAGATACGCAGTATTTT. The chain joins TRBV6-6 to TRBJ2-3; TRBD1 agrees at 7 bases. Trimming removed 7 bases from V and 2 bases from J; junction bases left unmatched: 6. The CDR3 is made up of 14 amino acids. The germline V gene has CDR1 MNHNY and CDR2 SVGAGI (reference sequence).